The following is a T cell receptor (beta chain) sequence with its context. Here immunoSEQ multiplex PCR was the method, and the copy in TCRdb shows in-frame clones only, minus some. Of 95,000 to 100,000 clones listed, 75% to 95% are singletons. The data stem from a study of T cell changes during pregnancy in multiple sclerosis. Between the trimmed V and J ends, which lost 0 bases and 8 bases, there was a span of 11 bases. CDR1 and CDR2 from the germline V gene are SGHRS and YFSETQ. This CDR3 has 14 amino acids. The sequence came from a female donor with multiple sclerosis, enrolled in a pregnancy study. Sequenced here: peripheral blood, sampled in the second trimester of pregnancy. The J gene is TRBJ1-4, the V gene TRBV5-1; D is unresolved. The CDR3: CASSLGGPGEKLFF. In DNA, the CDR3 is TGCGCCAGCAGCTTGGGAGGGCCCGGGGAAAAACTGTTTTTT. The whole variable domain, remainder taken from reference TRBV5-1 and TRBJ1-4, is KAGVTQTPRYLIKTRGQQVTLSCSPISGHRSVSWYQQTPGQGLQFLFEYFSETQRNKGNFPGRFSGRQFSNSRSEMNVSTLELGDSALYLCASSLGGPGEKLFFGSGTQLSVL.